The 2 T cell receptor beta chains below all came from one sample that was sequenced in a study of blood T cell repertoires in COVID-19. Libraries were prepared by immunoSEQ multiplex PCR; TCRdb keeps only in-frame clonotypes and omits some of them. Seen here are some 90,000 clones, about nine tenths observed once, and the top ten hold 8% to 9.5%. Input material: peripheral blood. The receptors originated from a man aged 45-65 years with acute or convalescent COVID-19.

This clone was picked up one time. The V and J genes are TRBV2 and TRBJ1-2; 9 positions match TRBD1. Germline V gives CDR1 SNHLY, CDR2 FYNNEI. The CDR3 runs to 15 residues. The ends lost 3 bases at V and 3 bases at J; junction bases unmatched: 5. Here the CDR3 DNA reads TGTGCCAGCAGTGAGAGGGACAGGGTGGACTATGGCTACACCTTC. Encoded protein: CASSERDRVDYGYTF.

The chain combines TRBV28 with TRBJ1-1; perhaps TRBD1 as D (6 bases). Per the germline V gene, CDR1 is MDHEN and CDR2 is SYDVKM. Trimming removed 6 bases at V and 3 bases at J, with 17 bases between. The CDR3 covers 15 residues. CDR3 region: CASRSIGGADTEAFF. The CDR3, as DNA: TGTGCCAGCAGATCAATCGGGGGGGCGGACACTGAAGCTTTCTTT.